This T cell receptor (beta chain) emerged from a study of OX40 agonist ivuxolimab in advanced cancers. With 3 bases removed from V and 0 bases from J, the gap between germline ends came to 9 bases. This CDR3 spans 14 amino acids. The germline V gene encodes CDR1 WSHSY and CDR2 SAAADI. This clone was observed once. Its antigen is currently unknown. Study results and caveats: Part of the nonresponder group also had normalized T-cell clonal expansion that was low.

Data came from immunoSEQ multiplex PCR; TCRdb stores just in-frame clones and leaves some out. The table has 20,000 to 25,000 clones, roughly 85% seen once. The receptor was derived from an adult with an advanced solid tumor such as melanoma, head and neck, liver or kidney cancer. The gene calls are TRBV10-2 and TRBJ2-7; D ambiguous. The input for sequencing was CD4+ or CD8+ T cells sorted from blood, taken in a trial of the OX40 agonist ivuxolimab. CDR3 DNA: TGCGCCAGCAGTGACCCTAGTGGCTCCTACGAGCAGTACTTC. The encoded protein is CASSDPSGSYEQYF.